This T cell receptor (beta chain) comes out of a study of blood T cell repertoires in COVID-19. Study context: Acute and convalescent COVID-19 specimens originated in the United States, Italy and Spain. PBMCs, B-cell-depleted T cells, or T cells were the source of the cDNA or gDNA that made up the material.

Germline loops: CDR1 KGHSH, CDR2 LQKENI. The CDR3 has 17 amino acids. V lost 1 base to trimming and J lost 2 bases; unmatched junction nucleotides: 5. As originally analysed: Reference gene primer amplification yielded estimated nucleated cell counts. Here immunoSEQ multiplex PCR was the method, and the copy in TCRdb shows in-frame clones only, minus some. V, J and clone size reflect that table, while D and trimming were determined from the DNA. The data contain 90,000 to 110,000 clones, approximately 80% of them singletons. The sequencing sample was made of peripheral blood. The gene calls are TRBV18 and TRBJ2-3, with 11 bases aligning to TRBD2. The source of this sequence is an elderly woman with acute or convalescent COVID-19. The CDR3 loop is CASSPRSSGRPTDTQYF. The CDR3 DNA follows: TGTGCCAGCTCACCACGGTCTAGCGGGAGGCCCACAGATACGCAGTATTTT.